This T cell receptor beta chain derives from a study of blood T cell repertoires in COVID-19. Study-wide background: The samples span acute and convalescent COVID-19 from the United States, Italy and Spain. The analysed material was cDNA or gDNA that came from T cells, B-cell-depleted T cells, or PBMCs.

Enrollment of patients from Seattle took place during active infection, with longitudinal follow-up. Generated by immunoSEQ multiplex PCR, the TCRdb table keeps only in-frame clones and is missing some. The data show 85,000 to 100,000 clones, 81% seen once. This clone has just a few counts. The sequence derives from an elderly man with COVID-19, enrolled during active disease. Source material: peripheral blood.

In DNA form, the CDR3 reads TGTGCCTGGAGTGTTGAGAATAATTCACCCCTCCACTTT. Amino acid sequence: CAWSVENNSPLHF. The chain recombines TRBV30 with TRBJ1-6; D remains unclear. The CDR3 covers 13 residues. Germline V gene sequence: CDR1 GTSNPN, CDR2 SVGIG (reference sequence). Deletions cut 0 bases from V and 5 bases from J, with 5 bases between. The variable domain in full, with the rest retrieved from reference TRBV30 and TRBJ1-6, is SQTIHQWPATLVQPVGSPLSLECTVEGTSNPNLYWYRQAAGRGLQLLFYSVGIGQISSEVPQNLSASRPQDRQFILSSKKLLLSDSGFYLCAWSVENNSPLHFGNGTRLTVT.